This is a list of T cell receptor beta chains from one sample in a study of beta chain features in type 1 diabetes. Sequenced by immunoSEQ multiplex PCR; TCRdb stores in-frame clones only, minus some. Found here are some 500,000 clones, over 10% of them singletons; the top ten hold about 0.042%. What was sequenced was naive CD4+ T cells from blood. All receptors derive from a woman aged 18-29 years in good health. Each CDR3 is given with its conserved first and last residue. The order of the fields is D gene, V gene, clone size, J gene, CDR3 DNA, CDR3 protein. D genes are given only for firm matches. Clone size, where shown, is once, few, many, or a class for clones that have expanded.

D: -
V: TRBV25-1
size: once
J: TRBJ2-5
DNA: TGTGCCAGCAGTAAAGGGGGGAAGTACTCCCAAGAGACCCAGTACTTC
CDR3: CASSKGGKYSQETQYF

D: -
V: TRBV7-9
size: few
J: TRBJ1-1
DNA: TGTGCCAGCAGCTCGCTCGGACAGCGGAACACTGAAGCTTTCTTT
CDR3: CASSSLGQRNTEAFF

D: -
V: TRBV25-1
size: -
J: TRBJ1-2
DNA: TGTGCCAGCAGTTATGGGCTCGGCTACACCTTC
CDR3: CASSYGLGYTF

D: -
V: TRBV21-1
size: few
J: TRBJ2-7
DNA: TGTGGGACAGGGCCCTACGAGCAGTACTTC
CDR3: CGTGPYEQYF

D: TRBD2
V: TRBV9
size: few
J: TRBJ2-1
DNA: TGTGCCAGCAGCGAGTGGACTAGCGGGGTTGGTGAGCAGTTCTTC
CDR3: CASSEWTSGVGEQFF

D: -
V: TRBV9
size: -
J: TRBJ2-4
DNA: TGTGCCAGCAGCGCCGGGACACCTCTTCTAGCCAAAAACATTCAGTACTTC
CDR3: CASSAGTPLLAKNIQYF

D: -
V: TRBV7-9
size: few
J: TRBJ1-5
DNA: TGTGCCAGCAGCGGTCAATTCGGGCAGCCCCAGCATTTT
CDR3: CASSGQFGQPQHF

D: -
V: TRBV15
size: few
J: TRBJ1-2
DNA: TGTGCCACCAGCAGAGATCTTGCGGATGGCTACACCTTC
CDR3: CATSRDLADGYTF

D: -
V: TRBV4-1
size: -
J: TRBJ1-1
DNA: TGCGCCAGCAGCCAAGTATCGGGGAACACTGAAGCTTTCTTT
CDR3: CASSQVSGNTEAFF

D: -
V: TRBV7-3
size: -
J: TRBJ1-2
DNA: TGTGCCAGCAGCTCCTCACCTACTACCCCACGAGGCTACACCTTC
CDR3: CASSSSPTTPRGYTF

D: TRBD1
V: TRBV2
size: few
J: TRBJ1-1
DNA: TGTGCCAGCAAGCGACAGGGAGAAGTTACTGAAGCTTTCTTT
CDR3: CASKRQGEVTEAFF

D: -
V: TRBV5-1
size: few
J: TRBJ1-1
DNA: TGCGCCAGCAGCTTGGGCACGAACACTGAAGCTTTCTTT
CDR3: CASSLGTNTEAFF

D: -
V: TRBV15
size: many
J: TRBJ2-1
DNA: TGTGCCACCACCAAGGACACCACCTACAATGAGCAGTTCTTC
CDR3: CATTKDTTYNEQFF

D: -
V: TRBV4-3
size: -
J: TRBJ2-3
DNA: TGCGCCAGCAGCCAAGGTTTTACAGATACGCAGTATTTT
CDR3: CASSQGFTDTQYF

D: -
V: TRBV7-2
size: -
J: TRBJ2-5
DNA: TGTGCCAGCAGCTCCCCATCTTTCTGGGCACCTAAAGAGACCCAGTACTTC
CDR3: CASSSPSFWAPKETQYF

D: -
V: TRBV10-3
size: -
J: TRBJ2-2
DNA: TGTGCCATCAGTGAGGGAATACACCGGCTCGGGGAGCTGTTTTTT
CDR3: CAISEGIHRLGELFF

D: TRBD2
V: TRBV14
size: few
J: TRBJ2-1
DNA: TGTGCCAGCAGCCAAGCGACTAGCGGGATCCTAGTGGATGAGCAGTTCTTC
CDR3: CASSQATSGILVDEQFF

D: -
V: TRBV14
size: -
J: TRBJ2-2
DNA: TGTGCCAGCAGCCAATTGCAGACCAGGCGTGTGACCGGGGAGCTGTTTTTT
CDR3: CASSQLQTRRVTGELFF

D: -
V: TRBV30
size: -
J: TRBJ2-3
DNA: TGTGCCTGGAGTCGCCGTTCCGATACGCAGTATTTT
CDR3: CAWSRRSDTQYF

D: -
V: TRBV13
size: -
J: TRBJ2-7
DNA: TGTGCCAGCAGCTTAGAAAGCGCCAAACTTAACTCCTACGAGCAGTACTTC
CDR3: CASSLESAKLNSYEQYF

D: TRBD2
V: TRBV30
size: -
J: TRBJ2-7
DNA: TGTGCCTGGAGTGTCTCACGGACTAGCGGGAGTCGCAACGAGCAGTACTTC
CDR3: CAWSVSRTSGSRNEQYF

D: -
V: TRBV29-1
size: -
J: TRBJ2-7
DNA: TGCAGCGTGGCCGGATCGTTTTACGAGCAGTACTTC
CDR3: CSVAGSFYEQYF

D: -
V: TRBV2
size: few
J: TRBJ1-5
DNA: TGTGCCAGCACCCCGACAGAGAATCAGCCCCAGCATTTT
CDR3: CASTPTENQPQHF

D: TRBD2
V: TRBV7-2
size: once
J: TRBJ2-1
DNA: TGTGCCAGCAGCGATTCAGCGGCGGGGGGCCCCATCTTC
CDR3: CASSDSAAGGPIF

D: -
V: TRBV7-2
size: many
J: TRBJ2-5
DNA: TGTGCCAGCAGCTTAGTTTTGGAGACCCAGTACTTC
CDR3: CASSLVLETQYF

D: TRBD1
V: TRBV29-1
size: many
J: TRBJ2-1
DNA: TGCAGCGTAGGTAGGGACAGGGGTTACAATGAGCAGTTCTTC
CDR3: CSVGRDRGYNEQFF

D: TRBD1
V: TRBV7-9
size: few
J: TRBJ2-6
DNA: TGTGCCAGCAGCTTAGGACAGGGCTCTGGGGCCAACGTCCTGACTTTC
CDR3: CASSLGQGSGANVLTF

D: -
V: TRBV25-1
size: few
J: TRBJ1-1
DNA: TGTGCCAGCAGTGAACCGGGACGGGCCACTGAAGCTTTCTTT
CDR3: CASSEPGRATEAFF

D: -
V: TRBV5-1
size: -
J: TRBJ1-4
DNA: TGCGCCAGCAGCTCTTCCGGGACCCGCGGTGAAAAACTGTTTTTT
CDR3: CASSSSGTRGEKLFF

D: -
V: TRBV25-1
size: few
J: TRBJ1-5
DNA: TGTGCCAGCAGTGACAGGGGTCGCAATCAGCCCCAGCATTTT
CDR3: CASSDRGRNQPQHF

D: -
V: TRBV14
size: -
J: TRBJ2-5
DNA: TGTGCCAGCAGCCAAGCTTACAGCCCAAGGACAGAGACCCAGTACTTC
CDR3: CASSQAYSPRTETQYF

D: TRBD1
V: TRBV28
size: few
J: TRBJ2-5
DNA: TGTGCCAGCAATGCGGACAGGGATGTAATAAAGACCCAGTACTTC
CDR3: CASNADRDVIKTQYF

D: -
V: TRBV27
size: few
J: TRBJ2-3
DNA: TGTGCCAGCAGTTTAGTGGGACCAGATACGCAGTATTTT
CDR3: CASSLVGPDTQYF

D: TRBD1
V: TRBV5-6
size: -
J: TRBJ2-4
DNA: TGTGCCAGCAGCGGTCCGGGACAGGGCTCGTCCATTCAGTACTTC
CDR3: CASSGPGQGSSIQYF

D: -
V: TRBV7-9
size: -
J: TRBJ1-2
DNA: TGTGCCAGCAGCTTATCGGACTCTTATGGCTACACCTTC
CDR3: CASSLSDSYGYTF

D: TRBD1
V: TRBV7-9
size: -
J: TRBJ1-6
DNA: TGTGCCAGCAGCCCGCGACAGGGAGTGGGGGGTTATTCACCCCTCCACTTT
CDR3: CASSPRQGVGGYSPLHF

D: TRBD2
V: TRBV27
size: few
J: TRBJ2-7
DNA: TGTGCCAGCAGTTTCAACTACCCGATAGCGGGAGGGACCTACGAGCAGTACTTC
CDR3: CASSFNYPIAGGTYEQYF

D: -
V: TRBV7-2
size: few
J: TRBJ2-7
DNA: TGTGCCAGCAGCTCGCCAGGGTACGAGCAGTACTTC
CDR3: CASSSPGYEQYF

D: TRBD1
V: TRBV7-2
size: -
J: TRBJ2-7
DNA: TGTGCCAGCAGGAGGGGGCCCTACGAGCAGTACTTC
CDR3: CASRRGPYEQYF

D: -
V: TRBV2
size: -
J: TRBJ1-4
DNA: TGTGCCAGCAGGGAGCCCAAGGTGGGCCAAAAACTGTTTTTT
CDR3: CASREPKVGQKLFF

D: TRBD1
V: TRBV30
size: few
J: TRBJ1-5
DNA: TGTGCCTGGAGTCTTCACAGGGGAGATCAGCCCCAGCATTTT
CDR3: CAWSLHRGDQPQHF

D: -
V: TRBV7-3
size: few
J: TRBJ2-1
DNA: TGTGCCAGCAGCCCACTACAGGGTCTTGGTGAGCAGTTCTTC
CDR3: CASSPLQGLGEQFF

D: TRBD1
V: TRBV29-1
size: few
J: TRBJ1-2
DNA: TGCAGCGCGACTAGGGACAGTAACTATGGCTACACCTTC
CDR3: CSATRDSNYGYTF

D: -
V: TRBV9
size: few
J: TRBJ1-4
DNA: TGTGCCAGCAGCTCCTACGCCCCGGACGAAAAACTGTTTTTT
CDR3: CASSSYAPDEKLFF

D: TRBD1
V: TRBV18
size: -
J: TRBJ2-3
DNA: TGTGCCAGCTCACCGGGACAGCTAAACACAGATACGCAGTATTTT
CDR3: CASSPGQLNTDTQYF

D: -
V: TRBV7-9
size: few
J: TRBJ2-1
DNA: TGTGCCAGCAGCTTTCTCCCCAGGCTAGCCCCTGAGCAGTTCTTC
CDR3: CASSFLPRLAPEQFF

D: -
V: TRBV6-6
size: -
J: TRBJ2-3
DNA: TGTGCCAGCACCTTAGGGGGGGGCACAGATACGCAGTATTTT
CDR3: CASTLGGGTDTQYF

D: TRBD1
V: TRBV7-9
size: few
J: TRBJ1-4
DNA: TGTGCCAGCAGCTCACAGACAGGGGTGCTTGAAAAACTGTTTTTT
CDR3: CASSSQTGVLEKLFF

D: TRBD2
V: TRBV7-9
size: -
J: TRBJ2-5
DNA: TGTGCCAGCAGCTTAGTATCGCTAGCGGGGGCCGGAGAGACCCAGTACTTC
CDR3: CASSLVSLAGAGETQYF

D: -
V: TRBV18
size: few
J: TRBJ1-1
DNA: TGTGCCAGCTCACGAGACATCGGTAACACTGAAGCTTTCTTT
CDR3: CASSRDIGNTEAFF

D: -
V: TRBV29-1
size: -
J: TRBJ1-3
DNA: TGCAGCGTTGAAAGAGTAGCTGGAAACACCATATATTTT
CDR3: CSVERVAGNTIYF

D: -
V: TRBV28
size: -
J: TRBJ2-3
DNA: TGTGCCATCAAAACCCCAGGTAGTAAAGATACGCAGTATTTT
CDR3: CAIKTPGSKDTQYF

D: TRBD2
V: TRBV13
size: -
J: TRBJ2-1
DNA: TGTGCCAGCAGCTTAGGACTAGCGGGAGGATATGAGCAGTTCTTC
CDR3: CASSLGLAGGYEQFF

D: -
V: TRBV7-2
size: few
J: TRBJ2-3
DNA: TGTGCCAGCAGCTTTCAGGGATTGTCCGCAGATACGCAGTATTTT
CDR3: CASSFQGLSADTQYF

D: TRBD2
V: TRBV6-5
size: few
J: TRBJ2-1
DNA: TGTGCCAGCAGTTACTCGGGAGGGGACCAGAATGAGAAGTTCTTC
CDR3: CASSYSGGDQNEKFF